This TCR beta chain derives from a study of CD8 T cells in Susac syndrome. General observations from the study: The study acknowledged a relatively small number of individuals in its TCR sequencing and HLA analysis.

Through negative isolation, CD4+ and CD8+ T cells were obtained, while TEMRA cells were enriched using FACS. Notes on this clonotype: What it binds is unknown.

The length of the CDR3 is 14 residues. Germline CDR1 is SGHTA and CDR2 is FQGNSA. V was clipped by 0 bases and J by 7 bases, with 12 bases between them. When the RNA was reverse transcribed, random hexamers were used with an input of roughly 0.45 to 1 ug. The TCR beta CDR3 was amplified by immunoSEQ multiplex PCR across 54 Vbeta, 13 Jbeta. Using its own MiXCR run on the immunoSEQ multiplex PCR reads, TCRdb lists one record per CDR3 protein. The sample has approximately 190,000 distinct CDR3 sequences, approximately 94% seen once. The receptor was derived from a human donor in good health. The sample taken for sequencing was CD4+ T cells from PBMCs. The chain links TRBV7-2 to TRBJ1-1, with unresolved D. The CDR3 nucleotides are TGTGCCAGCAGCTTAGCGGTGGATGGGGATGAAGCTTTCTTT. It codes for CASSLAVDGDEAFF.